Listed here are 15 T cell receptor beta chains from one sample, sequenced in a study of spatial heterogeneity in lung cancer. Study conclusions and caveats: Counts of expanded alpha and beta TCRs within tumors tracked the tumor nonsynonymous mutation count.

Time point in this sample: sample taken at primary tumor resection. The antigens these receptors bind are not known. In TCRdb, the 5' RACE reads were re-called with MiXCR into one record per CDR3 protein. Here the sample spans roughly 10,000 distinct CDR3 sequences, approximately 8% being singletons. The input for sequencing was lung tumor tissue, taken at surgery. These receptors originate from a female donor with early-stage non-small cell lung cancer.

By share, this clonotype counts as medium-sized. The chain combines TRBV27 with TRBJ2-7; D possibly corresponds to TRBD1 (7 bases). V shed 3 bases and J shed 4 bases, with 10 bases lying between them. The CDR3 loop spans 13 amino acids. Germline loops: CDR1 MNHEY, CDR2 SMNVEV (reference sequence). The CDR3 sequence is CASSFRGDYEQYF. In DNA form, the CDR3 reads TGTGCCAGCAGTTTCAGGGGGGATTACGAGCAGTACTTC.

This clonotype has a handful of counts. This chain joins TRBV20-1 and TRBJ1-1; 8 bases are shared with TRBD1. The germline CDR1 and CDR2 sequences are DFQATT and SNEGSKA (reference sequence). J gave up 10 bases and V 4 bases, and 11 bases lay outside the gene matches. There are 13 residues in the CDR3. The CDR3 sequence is CSATGGRVGGAFF. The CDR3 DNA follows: TGCAGTGCTACAGGGGGCAGGGTTGGAGGAGCTTTCTTT.

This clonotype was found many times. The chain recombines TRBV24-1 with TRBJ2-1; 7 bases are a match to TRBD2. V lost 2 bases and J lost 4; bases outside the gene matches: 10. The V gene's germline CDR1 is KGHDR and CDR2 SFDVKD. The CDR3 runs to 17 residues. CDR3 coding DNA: TGTGCCACCAGTGATTCCAAGCGGAGGGGAGGGTACAATGAGCAGTTCTTC. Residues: CATSDSKRRGGYNEQFF.

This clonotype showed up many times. CDR3 coding DNA: TGCGCCAGCGGCCCGTTACTAGCAGGGGGCGGGGAGCTGTTTTTT. Translated, it gives CASGPLLAGGGELFF. V gene TRBV5-1 combines with J gene TRBJ2-2; D is possibly TRBD1 (7 bases). Germline V gene sequence: CDR1 SGHRS, CDR2 YFSETQ. The CDR3 extends over 15 amino acids. Trimming left V 7 bases short and J 7 bases short, with 20 bases between. The full variable domain, rest sourced from reference TRBV5-1 and TRBJ2-2, is KAGVTQTPRYLIKTRGQQVTLSCSPISGHRSVSWYQQTPGQGLQFLFEYFSETQRNKGNFPGRFSGRQFSNSRSEMNVSTLELGDSALYLCASGPLLAGGGELFFGEGSRLTVL.

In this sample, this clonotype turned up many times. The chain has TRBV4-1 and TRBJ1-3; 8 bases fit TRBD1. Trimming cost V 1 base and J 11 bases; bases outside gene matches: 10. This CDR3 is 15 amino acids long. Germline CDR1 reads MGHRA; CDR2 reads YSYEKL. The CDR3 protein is CASSQVGTGRRAIYF. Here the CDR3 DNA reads TGCGCCAGCAGCCAAGTCGGGACAGGCCGTAGGGCCATATATTTT.

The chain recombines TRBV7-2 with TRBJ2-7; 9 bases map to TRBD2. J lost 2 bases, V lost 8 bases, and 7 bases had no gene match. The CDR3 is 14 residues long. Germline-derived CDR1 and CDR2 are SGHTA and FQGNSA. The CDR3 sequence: CASGRGGGPYEQYF. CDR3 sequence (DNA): TGTGCCAGCGGGCGGGGGGGCGGACCCTACGAGCAGTACTTC.

The CDR3 DNA reads as TGCGCCAGCAGCGTCGGACTAGCGGGGGACGCGGATACGCAGTATTTT. Amino acid sequence: CASSVGLAGDADTQYF. V and J are TRBV5-1 and TRBJ2-3; the match to TRBD2 covers 13 bases. Germline V gene lookup returns CDR1 SGHRS and CDR2 YFSETQ. This CDR3 spans 16 amino acids. After removal of 4 bases from V and 6 bases from J, the junction contained 8 bases not matched to a gene.

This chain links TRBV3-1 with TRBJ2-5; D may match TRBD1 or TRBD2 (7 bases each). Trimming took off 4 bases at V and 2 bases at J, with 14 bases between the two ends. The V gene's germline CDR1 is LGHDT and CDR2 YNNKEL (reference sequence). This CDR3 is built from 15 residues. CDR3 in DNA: TGTGCCAGCAGCCTACCTCAGGGGGGGCAAGAGACCCAGTACTTC. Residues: CASSLPQGGQETQYF.

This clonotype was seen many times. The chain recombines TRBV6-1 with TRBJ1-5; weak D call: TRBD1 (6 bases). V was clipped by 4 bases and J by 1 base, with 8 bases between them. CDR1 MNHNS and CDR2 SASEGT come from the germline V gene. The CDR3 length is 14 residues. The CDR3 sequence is CASSVGQSNQPQHF. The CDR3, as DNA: TGTGCCAGCAGTGTAGGACAGAGCAATCAGCCCCAGCATTTT.

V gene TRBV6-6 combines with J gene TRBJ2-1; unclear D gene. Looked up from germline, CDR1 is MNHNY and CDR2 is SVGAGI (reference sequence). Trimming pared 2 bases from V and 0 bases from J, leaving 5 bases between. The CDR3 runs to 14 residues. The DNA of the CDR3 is TGTGCCAGCAGTTACCCCGGCTCCTACAATGAGCAGTTCTTC. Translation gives CASSYPGSYNEQFF.

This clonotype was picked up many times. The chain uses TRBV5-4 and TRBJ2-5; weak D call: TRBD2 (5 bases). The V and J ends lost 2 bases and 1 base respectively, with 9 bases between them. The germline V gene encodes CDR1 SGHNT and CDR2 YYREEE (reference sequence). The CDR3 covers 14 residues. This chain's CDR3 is CASSFSGSQETQYF. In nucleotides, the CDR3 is TGTGCCAGCAGCTTCTCTGGGAGCCAAGAGACCCAGTACTTC. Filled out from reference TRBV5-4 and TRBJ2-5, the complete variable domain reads ETGVTQSPTHLIKTRGQQVTLRCSSQSGHNTVSWYQQALGQGPQFIFQYYREEENGRGNFPPRFSGLQFPNYSSELNVNALELDDSALYLCASSFSGSQETQYFGPGTRLLVL.

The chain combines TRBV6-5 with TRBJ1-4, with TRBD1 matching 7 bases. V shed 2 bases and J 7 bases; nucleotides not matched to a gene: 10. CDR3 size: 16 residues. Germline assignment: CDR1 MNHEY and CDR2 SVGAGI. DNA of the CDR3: TGTGCCAGCAGTTACCCTAGGGGGCGCGGGAGTGAAAAACTGTTTTTT. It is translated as CASSYPRGRGSEKLFF.

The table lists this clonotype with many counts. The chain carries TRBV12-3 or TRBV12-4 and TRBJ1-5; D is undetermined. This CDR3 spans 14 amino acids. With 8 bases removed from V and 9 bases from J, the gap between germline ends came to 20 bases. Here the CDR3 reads CASSGSTVVGPQHF. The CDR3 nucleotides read TGTGCCAGCTCGGGCAGTACCGTTGTAGGGCCCCAGCATTTT.

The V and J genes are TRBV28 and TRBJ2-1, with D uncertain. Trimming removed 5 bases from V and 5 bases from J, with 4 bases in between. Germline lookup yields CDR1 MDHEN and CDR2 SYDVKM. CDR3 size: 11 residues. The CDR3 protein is CASSPHNEQFF. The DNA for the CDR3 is TGTGCCAGCAGTCCTCACAATGAGCAGTTCTTC.

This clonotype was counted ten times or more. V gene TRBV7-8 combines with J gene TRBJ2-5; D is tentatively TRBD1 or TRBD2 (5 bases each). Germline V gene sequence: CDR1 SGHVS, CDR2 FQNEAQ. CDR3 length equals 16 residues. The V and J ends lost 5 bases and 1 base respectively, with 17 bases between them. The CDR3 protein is CASSRSSGALQETQYF. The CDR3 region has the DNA TGTGCCAGCAGCCGTTCTTCCGGGGCTCTCCAAGAGACCCAGTACTTC.